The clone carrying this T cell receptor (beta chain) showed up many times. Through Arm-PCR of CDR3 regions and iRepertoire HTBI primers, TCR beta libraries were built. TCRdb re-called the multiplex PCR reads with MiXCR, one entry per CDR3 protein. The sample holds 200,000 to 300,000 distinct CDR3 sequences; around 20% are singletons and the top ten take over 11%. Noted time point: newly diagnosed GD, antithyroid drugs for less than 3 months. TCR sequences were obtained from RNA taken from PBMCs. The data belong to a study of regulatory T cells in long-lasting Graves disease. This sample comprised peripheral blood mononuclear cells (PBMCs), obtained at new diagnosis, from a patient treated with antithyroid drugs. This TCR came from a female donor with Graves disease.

The CDR3 protein is CSASHRGRGTEAFF. Written as DNA, the CDR3 is TGCAGTGCTAGCCACAGGGGGCGAGGGACTGAAGCTTTCTTT. This rearrangement joins TRBV20-1 to TRBJ1-1; 9 bases align to TRBD1. The CDR3 length is 14 residues. Germline CDR1 DFQATT, CDR2 SNEGSKA (reference sequence). Trimming at V came to 3 bases and at J to 5 bases, leaving 7 bases not matched to a gene.